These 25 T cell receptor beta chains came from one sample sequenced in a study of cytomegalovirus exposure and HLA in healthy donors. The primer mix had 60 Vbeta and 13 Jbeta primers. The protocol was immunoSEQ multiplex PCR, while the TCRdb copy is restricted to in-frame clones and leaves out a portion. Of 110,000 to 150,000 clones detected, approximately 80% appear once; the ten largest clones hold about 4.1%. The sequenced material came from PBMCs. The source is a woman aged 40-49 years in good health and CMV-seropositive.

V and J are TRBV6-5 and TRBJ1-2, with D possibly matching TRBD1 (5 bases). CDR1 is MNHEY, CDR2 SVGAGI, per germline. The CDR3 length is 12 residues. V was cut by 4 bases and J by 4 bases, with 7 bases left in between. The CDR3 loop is CASSSTVYGYTF. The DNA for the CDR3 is TGTGCCAGCAGTTCGACAGTCTATGGCTACACCTTC.

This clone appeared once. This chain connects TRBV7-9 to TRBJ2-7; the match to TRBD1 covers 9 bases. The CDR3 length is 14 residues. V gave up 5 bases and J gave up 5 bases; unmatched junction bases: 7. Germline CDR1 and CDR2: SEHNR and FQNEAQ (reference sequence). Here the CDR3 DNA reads TGTGCCAGCAGCGGGGGACAGGGTGGCCACGAGCAGTACTTC. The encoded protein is CASSGGQGGHEQYF.

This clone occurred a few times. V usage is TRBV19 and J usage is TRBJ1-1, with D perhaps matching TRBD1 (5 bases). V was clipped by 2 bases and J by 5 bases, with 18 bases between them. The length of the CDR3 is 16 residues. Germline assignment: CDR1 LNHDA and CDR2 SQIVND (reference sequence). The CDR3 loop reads CASSIRGRRRETEAFF. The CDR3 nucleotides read TGTGCCAGTAGTATACGGGGGAGAAGGCGGGAAACTGAAGCTTTCTTT.

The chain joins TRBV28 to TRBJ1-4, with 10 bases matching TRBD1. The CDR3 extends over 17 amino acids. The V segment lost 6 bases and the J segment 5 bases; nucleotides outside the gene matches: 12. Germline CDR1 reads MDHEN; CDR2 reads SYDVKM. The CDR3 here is CASRQGQGSRWNEKLFF. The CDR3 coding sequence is TGTGCCAGCAGACAGGGACAGGGGAGTCGGTGGAATGAAAAACTGTTTTTT.

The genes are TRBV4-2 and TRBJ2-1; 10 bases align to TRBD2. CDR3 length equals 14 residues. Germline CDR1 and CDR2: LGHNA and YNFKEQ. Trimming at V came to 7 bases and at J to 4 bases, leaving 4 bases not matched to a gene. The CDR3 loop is CASTGGLAYNEQFF. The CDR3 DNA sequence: TGTGCCAGCACCGGGGGACTAGCGTACAATGAGCAGTTCTTC.

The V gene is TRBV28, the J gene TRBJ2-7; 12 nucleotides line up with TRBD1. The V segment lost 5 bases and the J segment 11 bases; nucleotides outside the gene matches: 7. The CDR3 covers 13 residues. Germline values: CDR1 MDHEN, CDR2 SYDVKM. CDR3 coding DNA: TGTGCCAGCAGTGTAGGGGACAGGGGGCGAGAGTACTTC. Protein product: CASSVGDRGREYF.

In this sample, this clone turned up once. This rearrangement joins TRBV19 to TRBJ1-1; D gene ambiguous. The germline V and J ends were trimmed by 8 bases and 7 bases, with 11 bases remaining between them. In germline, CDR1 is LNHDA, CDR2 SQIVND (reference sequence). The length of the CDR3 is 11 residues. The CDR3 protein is CASSVHVEAFF. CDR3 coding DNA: TGTGCCAGTTCGGTCCACGTTGAAGCTTTCTTT.

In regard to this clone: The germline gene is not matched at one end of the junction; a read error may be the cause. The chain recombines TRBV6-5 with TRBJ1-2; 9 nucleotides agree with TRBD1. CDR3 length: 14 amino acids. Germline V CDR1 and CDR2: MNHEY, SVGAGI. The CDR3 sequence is CASSNSGTGGGYTF. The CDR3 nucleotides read TGTGCCAGCAGTAACTCCGGAACAGGGGGCGGCTACACCTTC.

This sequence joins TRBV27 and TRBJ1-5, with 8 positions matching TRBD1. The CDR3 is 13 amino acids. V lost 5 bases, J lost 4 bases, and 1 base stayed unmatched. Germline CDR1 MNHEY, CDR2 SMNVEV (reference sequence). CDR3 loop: CASSRQGNQPQHF. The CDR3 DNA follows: TGTGCCAGCAGTCGACAGGGGAATCAGCCCCAGCATTTT.

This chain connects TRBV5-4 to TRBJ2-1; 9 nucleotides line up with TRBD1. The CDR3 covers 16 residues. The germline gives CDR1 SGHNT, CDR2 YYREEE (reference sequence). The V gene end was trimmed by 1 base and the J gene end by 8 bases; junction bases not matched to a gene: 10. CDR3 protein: CASSLSGQGRVHEQFF. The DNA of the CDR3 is TGTGCCAGCAGCTTGTCGGGACAGGGTCGGGTCCATGAGCAGTTCTTC.

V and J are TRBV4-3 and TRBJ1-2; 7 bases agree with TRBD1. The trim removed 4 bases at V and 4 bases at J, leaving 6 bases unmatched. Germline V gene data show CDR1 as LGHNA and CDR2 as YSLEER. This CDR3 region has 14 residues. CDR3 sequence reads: CASSLHGQAYGYTF. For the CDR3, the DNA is TGCGCCAGCAGCCTCCACGGACAGGCCTATGGCTACACCTTC.

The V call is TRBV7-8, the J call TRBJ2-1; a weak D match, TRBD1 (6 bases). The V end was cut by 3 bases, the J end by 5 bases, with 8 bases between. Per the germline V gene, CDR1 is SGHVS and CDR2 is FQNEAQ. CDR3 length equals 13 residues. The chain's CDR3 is CASSFQGHNEQFF. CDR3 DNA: TGTGCCAGCAGCTTCCAGGGGCACAATGAGCAGTTCTTC.

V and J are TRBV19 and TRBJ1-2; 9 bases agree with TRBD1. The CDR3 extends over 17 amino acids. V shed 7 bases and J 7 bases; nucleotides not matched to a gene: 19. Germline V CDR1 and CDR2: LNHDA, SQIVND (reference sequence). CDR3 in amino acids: CASTEWGGPGQGSGYTF. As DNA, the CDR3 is TGTGCCAGTACCGAATGGGGAGGTCCGGGACAGGGTTCTGGCTACACCTTC.

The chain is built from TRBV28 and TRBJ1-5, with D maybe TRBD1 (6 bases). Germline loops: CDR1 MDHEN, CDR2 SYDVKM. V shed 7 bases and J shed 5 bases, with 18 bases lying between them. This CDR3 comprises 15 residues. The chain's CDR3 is CASIRPGTPYQPQHF. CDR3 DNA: TGTGCCAGCATCCGCCCCGGGACACCTTATCAGCCCCAGCATTTT.

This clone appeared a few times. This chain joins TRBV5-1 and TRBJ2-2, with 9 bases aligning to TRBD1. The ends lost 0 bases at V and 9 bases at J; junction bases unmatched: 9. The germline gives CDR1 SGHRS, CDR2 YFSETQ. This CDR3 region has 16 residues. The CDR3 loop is CASSLAGTGTNRELFF. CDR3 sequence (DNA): TGCGCCAGCAGCTTGGCCGGGACAGGGACCAATAGGGAGCTGTTTTTT.

CDR3 amino acids: CASSPDRVGNTIYF. The CDR3 DNA sequence: TGTGCCAGCAGCCCAGACAGGGTCGGAAACACCATATATTTT. The rearrangement links TRBV9 to TRBJ1-3; TRBD1 aligns across 7 bases. Per germline, CDR1 SGDLS and CDR2 YYNGEE. V lost 4 bases, J lost 4 bases, and 5 bases stayed unmatched. The CDR3 length is 14 residues.

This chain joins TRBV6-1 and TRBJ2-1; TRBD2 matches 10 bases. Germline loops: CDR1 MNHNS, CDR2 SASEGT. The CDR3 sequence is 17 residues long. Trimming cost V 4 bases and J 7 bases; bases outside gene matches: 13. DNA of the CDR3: TGTGCCAGCAGTGGATATAGCGGGGGGATTGGTGGGAATGAGCAGTTCTTC. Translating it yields CASSGYSGGIGGNEQFF.

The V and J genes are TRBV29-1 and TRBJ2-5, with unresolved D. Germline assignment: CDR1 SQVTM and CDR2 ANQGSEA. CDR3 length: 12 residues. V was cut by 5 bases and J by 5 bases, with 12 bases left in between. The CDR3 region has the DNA TGCAGCGTTATAACAGAGCAGGAGACCCAGTACTTC. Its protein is CSVITEQETQYF. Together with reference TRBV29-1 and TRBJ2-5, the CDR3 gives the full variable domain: SAVISQKPSRDICQRGTSLTIQCQVDSQVTMMFWYRQQPGQSLTLIATANQGSEATYESGFVIDKFPISRPNLTFSTLTVSNMSPEDSSIYLCSVITEQETQYFGPGTRLLVL.

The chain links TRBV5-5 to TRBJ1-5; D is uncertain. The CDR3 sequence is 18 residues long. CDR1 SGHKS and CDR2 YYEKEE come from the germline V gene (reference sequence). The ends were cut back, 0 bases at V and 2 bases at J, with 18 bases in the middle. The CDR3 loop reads CASSLVPVSADRNQPQHF. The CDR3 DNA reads TGTGCCAGCAGCTTGGTACCTGTAAGTGCAGATCGCAATCAGCCCCAGCATTTT.

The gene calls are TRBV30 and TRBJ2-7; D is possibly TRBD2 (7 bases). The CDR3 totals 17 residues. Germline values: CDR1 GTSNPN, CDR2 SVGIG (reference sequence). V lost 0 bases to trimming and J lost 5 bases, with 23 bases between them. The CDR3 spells CAWSVPGGTGGRNEQYF. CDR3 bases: TGTGCCTGGAGTGTACCTGGGGGCACGGGGGGTCGGAACGAGCAGTACTTC.

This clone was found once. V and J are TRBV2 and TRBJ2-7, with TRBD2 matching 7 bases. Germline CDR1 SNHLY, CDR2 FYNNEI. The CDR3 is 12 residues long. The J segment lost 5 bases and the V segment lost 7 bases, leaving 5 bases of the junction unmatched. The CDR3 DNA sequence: TGTGCCAGCACCCGACGGGGGGACGAGCAGTACTTC. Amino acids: CASTRRGDEQYF.

The CDR3 spells CATRTGAGNTIYF. In DNA form, the CDR3 reads TGTGCCACCAGGACAGGAGCTGGAAACACCATATATTTT. The chain uses TRBV15 and TRBJ1-3; maybe TRBD1 (6 bases). The CDR3 has 13 residues. Deletions cut 6 bases from V and 2 bases from J, with 8 bases between. Germline values: CDR1 LNHNV, CDR2 YYDKDF (reference sequence).

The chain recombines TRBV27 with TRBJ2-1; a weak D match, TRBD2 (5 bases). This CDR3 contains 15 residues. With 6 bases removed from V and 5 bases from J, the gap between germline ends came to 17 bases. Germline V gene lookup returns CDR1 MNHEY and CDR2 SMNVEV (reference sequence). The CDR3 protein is CASRGSRTGNNEQFF. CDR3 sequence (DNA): TGTGCCAGCAGGGGGTCGAGGACTGGTAACAATGAGCAGTTCTTC.

The CDR3 spells CASRQVSYEQYF. The DNA of the CDR3 is TGTGCCAGCAGACAGGTCTCCTACGAGCAGTACTTC. The chain is built from TRBV6-1 and TRBJ2-7, with a tentative D call TRBD1 (5 bases). The CDR3 is 12 residues long. Germline V gene sequence: CDR1 MNHNS, CDR2 SASEGT. Trimming stripped 6 bases from V and 0 bases from J, with 6 bases between.

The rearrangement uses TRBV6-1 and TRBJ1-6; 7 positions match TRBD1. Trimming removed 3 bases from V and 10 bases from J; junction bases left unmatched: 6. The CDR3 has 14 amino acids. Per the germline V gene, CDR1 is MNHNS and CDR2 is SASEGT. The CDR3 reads CASSETGWSSPLHF. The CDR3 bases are TGTGCCAGCAGTGAGACAGGGTGGTCCTCACCCCTCCACTTT.